This T cell receptor (beta chain) was sequenced in a study of regulatory and conventional T cells in RAG deficiency. Profiling relied on immunoSEQ multiplex PCR, and the TCRdb table lists in-frame clones only, not all of them. The data show approximately 48,000 clones, over 80% seen once. The CDR3 sequence is 13 residues long. Deletions cut 0 bases from V and 11 bases from J, with 14 bases between. CDR1 and CDR2 from the germline V gene are SGHRS and YFSETQ. The sorted conventional CD4+ T cells were CD25-low and CD127-high, with genomic DNA sequenced. The sample was also reused in another study, on regulatory T cells. According to that study: Primers: 52 TRBV forward and 13 TRBJ reverse.

The chain couples TRBV5-1 to TRBJ1-1; perhaps TRBD1 as D (5 bases). The TCR comes from a human donor in good health. Specimen: CD4+ effector T cells sorted from blood. The chain's CDR3 is CASSLGQGGWAFF. The DNA for the CDR3 is TGCGCCAGCAGCTTGGGGCAGGGTGGATGGGCTTTCTTT.